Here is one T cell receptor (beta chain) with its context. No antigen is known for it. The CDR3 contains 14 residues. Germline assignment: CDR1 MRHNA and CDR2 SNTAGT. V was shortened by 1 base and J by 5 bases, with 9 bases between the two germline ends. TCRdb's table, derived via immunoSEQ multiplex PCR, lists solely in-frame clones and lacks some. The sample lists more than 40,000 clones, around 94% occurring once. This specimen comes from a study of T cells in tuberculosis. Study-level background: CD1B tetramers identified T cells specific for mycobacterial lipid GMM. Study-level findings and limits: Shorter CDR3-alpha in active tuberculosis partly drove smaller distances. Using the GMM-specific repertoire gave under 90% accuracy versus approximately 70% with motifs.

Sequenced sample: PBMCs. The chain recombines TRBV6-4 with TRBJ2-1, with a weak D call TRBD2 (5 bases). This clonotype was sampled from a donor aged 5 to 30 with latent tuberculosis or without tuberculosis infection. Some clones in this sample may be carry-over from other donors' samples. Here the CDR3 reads CASSDWGANNEQFF. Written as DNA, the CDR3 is TGTGCCAGCAGTGACTGGGGAGCCAACAATGAGCAGTTCTTC.